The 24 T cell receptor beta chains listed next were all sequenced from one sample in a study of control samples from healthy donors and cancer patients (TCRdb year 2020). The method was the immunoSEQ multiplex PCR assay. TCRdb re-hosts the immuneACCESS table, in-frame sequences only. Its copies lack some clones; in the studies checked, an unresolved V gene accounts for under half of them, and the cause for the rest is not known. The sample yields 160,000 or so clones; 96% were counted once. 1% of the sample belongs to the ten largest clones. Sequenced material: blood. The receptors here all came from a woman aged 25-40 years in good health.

The CDR3 loop is CASSQPTQGAGANVLTF. DNA for the CDR3: TGCGCCAGCAGCCAACCCACACAGGGGGCGGGGGCCAACGTCCTGACTTTC. The V and J genes are TRBV4-1 and TRBJ2-6; 9 bases are a match to TRBD1. The CDR3 totals 17 residues. In germline, CDR1 is MGHRA, CDR2 YSYEKL. The V segment lost 2 bases and the J segment 4 bases; nucleotides outside the gene matches: 6.

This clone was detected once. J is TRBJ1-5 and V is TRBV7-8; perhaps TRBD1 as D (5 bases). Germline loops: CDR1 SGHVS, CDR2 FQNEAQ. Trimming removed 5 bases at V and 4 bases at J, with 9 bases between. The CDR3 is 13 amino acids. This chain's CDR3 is CASSHRTNQPQHF. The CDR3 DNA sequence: TGTGCCAGCAGCCATCGGACAAATCAGCCCCAGCATTTT.

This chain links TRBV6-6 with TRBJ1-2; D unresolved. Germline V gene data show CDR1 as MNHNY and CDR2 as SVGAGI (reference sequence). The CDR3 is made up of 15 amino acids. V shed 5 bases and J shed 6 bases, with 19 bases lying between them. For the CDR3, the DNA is TGTGCCAGCAGTGCCGCGGACGGGCCTAAACATGGCTACACCTTC. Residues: CASSAADGPKHGYTF.

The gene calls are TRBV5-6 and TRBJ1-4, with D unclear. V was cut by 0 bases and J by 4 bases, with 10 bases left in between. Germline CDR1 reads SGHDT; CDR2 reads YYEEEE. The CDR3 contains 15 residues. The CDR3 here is CASSLVGQDNEKLFF. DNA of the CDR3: TGTGCCAGCAGCTTGGTTGGGCAGGATAATGAAAAACTGTTTTTT.

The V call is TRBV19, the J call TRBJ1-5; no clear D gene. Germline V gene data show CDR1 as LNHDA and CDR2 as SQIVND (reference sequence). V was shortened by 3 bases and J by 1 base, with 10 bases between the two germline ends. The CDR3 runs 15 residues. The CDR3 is CASSIGPESNQPQHF. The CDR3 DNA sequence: TGTGCCAGTAGTATCGGGCCAGAGAGCAATCAGCCCCAGCATTTT.

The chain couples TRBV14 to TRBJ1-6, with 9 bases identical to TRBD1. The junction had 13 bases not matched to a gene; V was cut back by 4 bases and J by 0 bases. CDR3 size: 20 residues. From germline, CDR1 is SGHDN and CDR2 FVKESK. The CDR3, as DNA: TGTGCCAGCAGCCTTCGGAACAGGGGGCGTAGGGTCTCCTATAATTCACCCCTCCACTTT. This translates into CASSLRNRGRRVSYNSPLHF. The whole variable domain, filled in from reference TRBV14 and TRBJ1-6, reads EAGVTQFPSHSVIEKGQTVTLRCDPISGHDNLYWYRRVMGKEIKFLLHFVKESKQDESGMPNNRFLAERTGGTYSTLKVQPAELEDSGVYFCASSLRNRGRRVSYNSPLHFGNGTRLTVT.

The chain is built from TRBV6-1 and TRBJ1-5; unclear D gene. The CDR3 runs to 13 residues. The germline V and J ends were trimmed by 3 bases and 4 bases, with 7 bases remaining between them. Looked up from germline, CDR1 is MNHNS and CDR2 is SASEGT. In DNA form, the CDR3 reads TGTGCCAGCAGTGATAAGAAAAATCAGCCCCAGCATTTT. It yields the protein CASSDKKNQPQHF.

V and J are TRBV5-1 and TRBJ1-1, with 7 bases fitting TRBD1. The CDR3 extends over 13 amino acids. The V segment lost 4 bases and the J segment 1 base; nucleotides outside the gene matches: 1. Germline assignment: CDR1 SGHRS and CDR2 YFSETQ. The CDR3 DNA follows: TGCGCCAGCAGCCGGGACAGGAACACTGAAGCTTTCTTT. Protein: CASSRDRNTEAFF.

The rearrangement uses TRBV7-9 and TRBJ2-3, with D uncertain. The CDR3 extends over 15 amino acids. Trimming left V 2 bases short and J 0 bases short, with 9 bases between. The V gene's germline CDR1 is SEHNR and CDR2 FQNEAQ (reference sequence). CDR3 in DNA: TGTGCCAGCAGCTTATCGGGTTTTAGCACAGATACGCAGTATTTT. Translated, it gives CASSLSGFSTDTQYF.

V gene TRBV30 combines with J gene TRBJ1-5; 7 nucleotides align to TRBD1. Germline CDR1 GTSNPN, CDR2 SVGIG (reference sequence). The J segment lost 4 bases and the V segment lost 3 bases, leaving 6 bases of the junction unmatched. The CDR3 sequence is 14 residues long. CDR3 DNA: TGTGCCTGGAGCCCCGGGACAGAGAATCAGCCCCAGCATTTT. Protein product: CAWSPGTENQPQHF.

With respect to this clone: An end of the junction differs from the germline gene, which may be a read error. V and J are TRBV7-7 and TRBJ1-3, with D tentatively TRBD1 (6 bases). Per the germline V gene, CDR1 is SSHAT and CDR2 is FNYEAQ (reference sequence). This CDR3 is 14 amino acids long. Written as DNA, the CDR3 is TGTGCTAGCAGCTTAGGGGGGGACGGAAACACCATATATTTT. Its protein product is CASSLGGDGNTIYF.

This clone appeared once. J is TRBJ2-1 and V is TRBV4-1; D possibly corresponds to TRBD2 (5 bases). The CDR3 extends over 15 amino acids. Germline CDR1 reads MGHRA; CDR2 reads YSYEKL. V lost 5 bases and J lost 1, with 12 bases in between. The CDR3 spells CASSGVGESYNEQFF. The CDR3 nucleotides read TGCGCCAGCAGCGGGGTCGGGGAGTCCTACAATGAGCAGTTCTTC.

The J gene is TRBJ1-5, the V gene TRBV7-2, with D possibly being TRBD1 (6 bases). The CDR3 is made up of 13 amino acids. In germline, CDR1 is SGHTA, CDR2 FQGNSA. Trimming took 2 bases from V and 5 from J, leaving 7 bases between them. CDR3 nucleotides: TGTGCCAGCAGCTTAACAGGGCATCAGCCCCAGCATTTT. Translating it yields CASSLTGHQPQHF.

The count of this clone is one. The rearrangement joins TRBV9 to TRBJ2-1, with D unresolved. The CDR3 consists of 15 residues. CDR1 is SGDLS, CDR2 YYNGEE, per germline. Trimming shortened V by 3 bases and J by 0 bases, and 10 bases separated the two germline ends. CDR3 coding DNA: TGTGCCAGCAGCGCCGCCGCGAGCTCCTACAATGAGCAGTTCTTC. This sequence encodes CASSAAASSYNEQFF.

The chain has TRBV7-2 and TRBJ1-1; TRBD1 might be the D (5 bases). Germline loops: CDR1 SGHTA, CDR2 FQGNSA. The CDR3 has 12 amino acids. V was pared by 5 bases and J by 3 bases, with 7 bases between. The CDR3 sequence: CASSRGYTEAFF. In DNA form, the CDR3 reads TGTGCCAGCAGCCGGGGGTACACTGAAGCTTTCTTT.

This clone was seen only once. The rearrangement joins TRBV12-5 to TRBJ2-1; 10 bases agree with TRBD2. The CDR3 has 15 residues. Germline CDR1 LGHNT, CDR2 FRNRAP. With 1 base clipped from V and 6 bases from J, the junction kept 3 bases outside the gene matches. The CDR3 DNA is TGTGCTAGTGGTTTGGAGCTAGCGGGAGTCAATGAGCAGTTCTTC. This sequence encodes CASGLELAGVNEQFF.

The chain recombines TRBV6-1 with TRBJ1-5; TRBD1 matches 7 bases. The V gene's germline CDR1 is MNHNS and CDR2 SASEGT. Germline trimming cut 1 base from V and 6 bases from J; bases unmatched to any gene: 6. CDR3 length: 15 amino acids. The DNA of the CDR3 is TGTGCCAGCAGTGAAGTTCCAGGGGGAAGTCAGCCCCAGCATTTT. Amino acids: CASSEVPGGSQPQHF.

As DNA, the CDR3 is TGTGCCAGCAGCGTCCCGGGACAGGGAATCTCCGAGCAGTACTTC. This translates into CASSVPGQGISEQYF. The V and J genes are TRBV2 and TRBJ2-7, with 9 positions matching TRBD1. The CDR3 has 15 residues. The ends lost 6 bases at V and 6 bases at J; junction bases unmatched: 12. Germline V gene lookup returns CDR1 SNHLY and CDR2 FYNNEI.

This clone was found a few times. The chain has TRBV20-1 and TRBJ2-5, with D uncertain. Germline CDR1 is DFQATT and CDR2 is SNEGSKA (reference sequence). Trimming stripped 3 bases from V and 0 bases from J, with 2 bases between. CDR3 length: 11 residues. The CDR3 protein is CSASDQETQYF. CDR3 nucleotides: TGCAGTGCTAGCGACCAAGAGACCCAGTACTTC.

CDR3 amino acids: CASSSPARETQYF. In nucleotides, the CDR3 is TGTGCCAGCAGTTCACCGGCTAGGGAGACCCAGTACTTC. This chain connects TRBV25-1 to TRBJ2-5, with D unresolved. Per germline, CDR1 MGHDK and CDR2 SYGVNS. The CDR3 consists of 13 residues. Trimming removed 5 bases at V and 5 bases at J, with 12 bases between.

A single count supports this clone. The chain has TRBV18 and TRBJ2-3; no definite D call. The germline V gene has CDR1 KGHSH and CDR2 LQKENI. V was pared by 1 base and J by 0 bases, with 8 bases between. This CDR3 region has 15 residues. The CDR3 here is CASSPLGRSTDTQYF. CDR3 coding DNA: TGTGCCAGCTCACCACTGGGTAGAAGCACAGATACGCAGTATTTT.

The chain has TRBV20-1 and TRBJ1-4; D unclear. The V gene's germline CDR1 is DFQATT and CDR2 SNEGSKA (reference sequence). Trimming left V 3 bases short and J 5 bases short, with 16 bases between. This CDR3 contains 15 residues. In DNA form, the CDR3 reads TGCAGTGCTAGTGAGGGTTCACGGCAGAATGAAAAACTGTTTTTT. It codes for CSASEGSRQNEKLFF.

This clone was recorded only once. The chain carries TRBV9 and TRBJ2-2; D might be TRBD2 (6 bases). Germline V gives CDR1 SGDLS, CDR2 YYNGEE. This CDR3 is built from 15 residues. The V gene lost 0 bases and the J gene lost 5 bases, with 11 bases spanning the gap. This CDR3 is CASSVDPGRTGELFF. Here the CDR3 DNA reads TGTGCCAGCAGCGTAGATCCGGGGAGGACCGGGGAGCTGTTTTTT. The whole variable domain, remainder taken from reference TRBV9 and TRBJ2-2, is DSGVTQTPKHLITATGQRVTLRCSPRSGDLSVYWYQQSLDQGLQFLIQYYNGEERAKGNILERFSAQQFPDLHSELNLSSLELGDSALYFCASSVDPGRTGELFFGEGSRLTVL.

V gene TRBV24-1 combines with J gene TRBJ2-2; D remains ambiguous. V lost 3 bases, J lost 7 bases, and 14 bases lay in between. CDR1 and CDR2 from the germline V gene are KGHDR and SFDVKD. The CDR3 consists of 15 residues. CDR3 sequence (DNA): TGTGCCACCAGTGATCCGGCCTACCAGTTCGGGGAGCTGTTTTTT. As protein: CATSDPAYQFGELFF.